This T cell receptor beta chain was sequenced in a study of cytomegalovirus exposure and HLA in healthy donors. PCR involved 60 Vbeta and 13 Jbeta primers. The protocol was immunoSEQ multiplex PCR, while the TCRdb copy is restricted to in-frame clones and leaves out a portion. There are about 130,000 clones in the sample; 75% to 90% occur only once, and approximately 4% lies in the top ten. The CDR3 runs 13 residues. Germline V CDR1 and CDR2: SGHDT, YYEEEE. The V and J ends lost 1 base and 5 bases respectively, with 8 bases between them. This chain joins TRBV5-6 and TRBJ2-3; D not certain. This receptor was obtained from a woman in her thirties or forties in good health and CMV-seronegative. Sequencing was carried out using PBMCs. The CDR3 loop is CASSLYTKDTQYF. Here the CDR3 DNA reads TGTGCCAGCAGCTTGTACACGAAAGATACGCAGTATTTT.